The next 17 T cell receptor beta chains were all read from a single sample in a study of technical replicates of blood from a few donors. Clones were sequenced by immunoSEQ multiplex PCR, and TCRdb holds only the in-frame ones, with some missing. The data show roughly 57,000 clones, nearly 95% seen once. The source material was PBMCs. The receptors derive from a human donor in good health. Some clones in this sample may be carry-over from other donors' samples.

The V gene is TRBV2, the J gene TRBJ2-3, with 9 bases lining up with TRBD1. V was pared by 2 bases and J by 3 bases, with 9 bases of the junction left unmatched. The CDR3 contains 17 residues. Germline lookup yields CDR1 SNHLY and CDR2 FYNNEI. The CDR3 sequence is CASSERVPGQGTDTQYF. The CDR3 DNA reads TGTGCCAGCAGTGAACGGGTCCCGGGACAGGGAACAGATACGCAGTATTTT.

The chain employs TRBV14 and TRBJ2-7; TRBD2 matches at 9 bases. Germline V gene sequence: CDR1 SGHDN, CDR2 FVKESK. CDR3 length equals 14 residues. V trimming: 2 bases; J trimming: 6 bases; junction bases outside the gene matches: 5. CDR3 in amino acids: CASSQWTSAIEQYF. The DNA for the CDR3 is TGTGCCAGCAGCCAATGGACTAGCGCGATCGAGCAGTACTTC.

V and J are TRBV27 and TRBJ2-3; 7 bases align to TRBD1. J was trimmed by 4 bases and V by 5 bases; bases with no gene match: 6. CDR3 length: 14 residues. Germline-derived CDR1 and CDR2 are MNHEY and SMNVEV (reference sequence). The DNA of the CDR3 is TGTGCCAGCAGTCGTAGGGGGCAGGCAGATACGCAGTATTTT. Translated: CASSRRGQADTQYF.

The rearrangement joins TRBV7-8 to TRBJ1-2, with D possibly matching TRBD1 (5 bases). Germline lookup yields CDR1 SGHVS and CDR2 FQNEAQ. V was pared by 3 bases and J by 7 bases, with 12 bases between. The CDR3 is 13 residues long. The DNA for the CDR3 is TGTGCCAGCAGCTTTGGTCAGGGTGCTGGCTACACCTTC. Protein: CASSFGQGAGYTF. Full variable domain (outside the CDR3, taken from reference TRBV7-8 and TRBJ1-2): GAGVSQSPRYKVAKRGQDVALRCDPISGHVSLFWYQQALGQGPEFLTYFQNEAQLDKSGLPSDRFFAERPEGSVSTLKIQRTQQEDSAVYLCASSFGQGAGYTFGSGTRLTVV.

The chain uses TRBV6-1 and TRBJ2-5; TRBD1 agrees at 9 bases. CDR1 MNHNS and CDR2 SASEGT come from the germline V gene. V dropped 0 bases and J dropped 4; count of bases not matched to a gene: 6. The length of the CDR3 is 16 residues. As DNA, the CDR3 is TGTGCCAGCAGTGAAGCGGGGGGACAGGGTGCAGAGACCCAGTACTTC. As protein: CASSEAGGQGAETQYF.

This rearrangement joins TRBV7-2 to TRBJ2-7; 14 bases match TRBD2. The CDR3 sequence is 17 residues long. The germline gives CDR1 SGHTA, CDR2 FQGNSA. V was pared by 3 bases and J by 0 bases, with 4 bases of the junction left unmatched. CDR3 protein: CASSFRTSGGLSYEQYF. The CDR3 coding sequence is TGTGCCAGCAGCTTTCGGACTAGCGGGGGGCTCTCCTACGAGCAGTACTTC.

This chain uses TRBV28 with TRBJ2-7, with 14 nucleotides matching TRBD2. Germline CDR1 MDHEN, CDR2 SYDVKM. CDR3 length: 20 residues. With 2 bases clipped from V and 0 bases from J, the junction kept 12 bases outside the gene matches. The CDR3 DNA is TGTGCCAGCAGTTTAAGGACTAGCGGGAGGACTACCACGCGCTCCTACGAGCAGTACTTC. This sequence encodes CASSLRTSGRTTTRSYEQYF.

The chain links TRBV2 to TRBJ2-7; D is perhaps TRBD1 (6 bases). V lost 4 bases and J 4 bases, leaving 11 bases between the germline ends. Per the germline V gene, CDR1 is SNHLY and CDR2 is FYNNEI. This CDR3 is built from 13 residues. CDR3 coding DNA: TGTGCCAGCAGTGGGGGGCAGGGGTACGAGCAGTACTTC. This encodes CASSGGQGYEQYF.

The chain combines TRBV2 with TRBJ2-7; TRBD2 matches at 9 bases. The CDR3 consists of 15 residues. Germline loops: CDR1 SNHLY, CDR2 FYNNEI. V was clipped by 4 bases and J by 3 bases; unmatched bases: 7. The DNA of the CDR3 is TGTGCCAGCAGTGCTGGGCTAGCGGGATACTACGAGCAGTACTTC. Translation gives CASSAGLAGYYEQYF. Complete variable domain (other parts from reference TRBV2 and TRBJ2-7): EPEVTQTPSHQVTQMGQEVILRCVPISNHLYFYWYRQILGQKVEFLVSFYNNEISEKSEIFDDQFSVERPDGSNFTLKIRSTKLEDSAMYFCASSAGLAGYYEQYFGPGTRLTVT.

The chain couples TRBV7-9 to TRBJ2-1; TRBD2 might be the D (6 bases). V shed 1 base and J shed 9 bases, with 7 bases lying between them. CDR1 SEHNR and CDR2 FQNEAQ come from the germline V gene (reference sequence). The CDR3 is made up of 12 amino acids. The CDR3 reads CASSLVGGEQFF. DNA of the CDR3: TGTGCCAGCAGCTTAGTGGGGGGTGAGCAGTTCTTC.

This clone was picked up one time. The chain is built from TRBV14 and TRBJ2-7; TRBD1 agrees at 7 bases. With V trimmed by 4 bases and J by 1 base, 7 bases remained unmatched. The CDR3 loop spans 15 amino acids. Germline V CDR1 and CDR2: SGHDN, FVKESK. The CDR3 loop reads CASSRQPGQSYEQYF. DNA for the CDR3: TGTGCCAGCAGCCGACAGCCGGGACAGTCCTACGAGCAGTACTTC. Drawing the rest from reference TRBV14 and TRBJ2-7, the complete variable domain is EAGVTQFPSHSVIEKGQTVTLRCDPISGHDNLYWYRRVMGKEIKFLLHFVKESKQDESGMPNNRFLAERTGGTYSTLKVQPAELEDSGVYFCASSRQPGQSYEQYFGPGTRLTVT.

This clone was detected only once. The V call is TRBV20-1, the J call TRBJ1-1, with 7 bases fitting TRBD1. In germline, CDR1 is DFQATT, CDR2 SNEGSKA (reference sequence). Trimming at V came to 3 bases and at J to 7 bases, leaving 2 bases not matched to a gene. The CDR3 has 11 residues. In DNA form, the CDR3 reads TGCAGTGCTAGGGGGACAGTTGAAGCTTTCTTT. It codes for CSARGTVEAFF.

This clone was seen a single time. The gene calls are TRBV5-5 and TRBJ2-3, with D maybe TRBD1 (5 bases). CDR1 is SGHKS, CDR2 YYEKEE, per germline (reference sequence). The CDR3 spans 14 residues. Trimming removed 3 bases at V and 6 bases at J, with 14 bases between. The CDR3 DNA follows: TGTGCCAGCAGCTGGGGCTCTTTAGGTGATACGCAGTATTTT. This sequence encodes CASSWGSLGDTQYF.

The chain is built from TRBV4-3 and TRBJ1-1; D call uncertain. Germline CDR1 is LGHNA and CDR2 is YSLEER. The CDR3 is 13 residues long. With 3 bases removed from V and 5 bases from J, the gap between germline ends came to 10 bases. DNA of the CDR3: TGCGCCAGCAGCCATGAACGGGGTACTGAAGCTTTCTTT. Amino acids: CASSHERGTEAFF.

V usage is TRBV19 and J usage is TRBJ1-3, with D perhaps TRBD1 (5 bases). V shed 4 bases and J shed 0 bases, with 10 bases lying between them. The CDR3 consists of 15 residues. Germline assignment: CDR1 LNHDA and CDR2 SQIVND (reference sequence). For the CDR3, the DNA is TGTGCCAGTAGTAAGAGGACACTCTCTGGAAACACCATATATTTT. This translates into CASSKRTLSGNTIYF.

The CDR3 here is CASSKSRSTDTQYF. The DNA for the CDR3 is TGTGCCAGCAGCAAGAGCAGGAGCACAGATACGCAGTATTTT. The chain recombines TRBV21-1 with TRBJ2-3; the table's TRBD1 call for D was not verified on the DNA. TRBV21-1 counts as a pseudogene. The CDR3 covers 14 residues.

Written as DNA, the CDR3 is TGCAGTGCCTACAGGGGAGAGACCCAGTACTTC. This encodes CSAYRGETQYF. The chain is built from TRBV20-1 and TRBJ2-5; 7 positions agree with TRBD1. The length of the CDR3 is 11 residues. V dropped 6 bases and J dropped 4; count of bases not matched to a gene: 2. Germline V CDR1 and CDR2: DFQATT, SNEGSKA (reference sequence).